These 21 T cell receptor beta chains share one sample of origin, sequenced in a study of T cell responses to AZD1222 COVID-19 vaccine. Sequenced by immunoSEQ multiplex PCR; TCRdb stores in-frame clones only, minus some. Seen here are 100,000 to 150,000 clones, less than 95% observed once, and the top ten hold 6.5% to 8.5%. Source: peripheral blood, taken on day 0 of AZD1222 vaccination. These receptors all stem from an adult in good health.

To note about this clone: One end of the junction is discordant with germline, which a read error may explain. The rearrangement links TRBV6-2 or TRBV6-3 to TRBJ2-1; TRBD1 agrees at 8 bases. CDR3 length: 11 amino acids. Germline CDR1 reads MNHEY; CDR2 reads SVGEGT. CDR3 amino acids: CASSWTGFWVF. Written as DNA, the CDR3 is TGTGCCAGCAGTTGGACAGGGTTCTGGGTCTTC.

This clone came up once. The genes are TRBV6-5 and TRBJ1-1, with D uncertain. This CDR3 contains 13 residues. Trimming removed 4 bases from V and 4 bases from J, with 10 bases in between. Germline V gene data show CDR1 as MNHEY and CDR2 as SVGAGI. CDR3 amino acids: CASSSRWGTEAFF. The CDR3 coding sequence is TGTGCCAGCAGTTCCAGGTGGGGCACTGAAGCTTTCTTT.

V and J are TRBV4-3 and TRBJ1-3; no clear D. The CDR3 contains 16 residues. The V end was cut by 0 bases, the J end by 8 bases, with 17 bases between. Per germline, CDR1 LGHNA and CDR2 YSLEER. The CDR3 DNA is TGCGCCAGCAGCCAAGATAGGCTTCCAGGTTCGGACACCATATATTTT. It encodes CASSQDRLPGSDTIYF.

The chain combines TRBV9 with TRBJ1-1; a weak D match, TRBD1 (5 bases). Germline CDR1 reads SGDLS; CDR2 reads YYNGEE. V was trimmed by 5 bases and J by 0 bases, leaving 11 bases between them. CDR3 length: 14 amino acids. The CDR3 DNA reads as TGTGCCAGCAGTCAAGAGGGGATGAACACTGAAGCTTTCTTT. It codes for CASSQEGMNTEAFF. The full variable domain, with the rest looked up from reference TRBV9 and TRBJ1-1, is DSGVTQTPKHLITATGQRVTLRCSPRSGDLSVYWYQQSLDQGLQFLIQYYNGEERAKGNILERFSAQQFPDLHSELNLSSLELGDSALYFCASSQEGMNTEAFFGQGTRLTVV.

V is TRBV29-1 and J is TRBJ2-2; 8 positions agree with TRBD1. After removal of 5 bases from V and 5 bases from J, the junction contained 4 bases not matched to a gene. CDR1 is SQVTM, CDR2 ANQGSEA, per germline. This CDR3 is built from 13 residues. In DNA form, the CDR3 reads TGCAGCGTTCGAAGGACAGGGACCGGGGAGCTGTTTTTT. This encodes CSVRRTGTGELFF.

The V and J genes are TRBV7-2 and TRBJ2-3; D call uncertain. Germline V gene data show CDR1 as SGHTA and CDR2 as FQGNSA. The CDR3 sequence is 13 residues long. Trimming took 0 bases from V and 5 from J, leaving 6 bases between them. The CDR3 is CASSLAARDTQYF. The CDR3 DNA reads TGTGCCAGCAGCTTAGCGGCAAGAGATACGCAGTATTTT.

The rearrangement uses TRBV12-3 or TRBV12-4 and TRBJ1-2; a possible D gene is TRBD1 (6 bases). Trimming removed 7 bases at V and 2 bases at J, with 11 bases between. This CDR3 contains 13 residues. The DNA for the CDR3 is TGTGCCAGCAAAAGGACAGCCAACTATGGCTACACCTTC. Protein sequence: CASKRTANYGYTF.

The chain links TRBV7-9 to TRBJ1-4, with D perhaps matching TRBD1 (5 bases). V lost 5 bases, J lost 0 bases, and 10 bases lay in between. This CDR3 has 15 residues. From germline, CDR1 is SEHNR and CDR2 FQNEAQ (reference sequence). The CDR3 bases are TGTGCCAGCAGCCCTCAGACAGCAACTAATGAAAAACTGTTTTTT. It translates to CASSPQTATNEKLFF.

The DNA of the CDR3 is TGTGCCAGCAGCCAAGGGCCCCCACAGAAACCTGTAGCTTTCTTT. Encoded protein: CASSQGPPQKPVAFF. The chain has TRBV4-2 and TRBJ1-1, with unresolved D. This CDR3 is built from 15 residues. Germline lookup yields CDR1 LGHNA and CDR2 YNFKEQ. V was cut by 1 base and J by 10 bases, with 19 bases left in between.

The genes are TRBV7-2 and TRBJ2-3; unclear D gene. V lost 8 bases and J 0 bases, leaving 9 bases between the germline ends. This CDR3 is built from 13 residues. In germline, CDR1 is SGHTA, CDR2 FQGNSA. This CDR3 is CASGPPSTDTQYF. The CDR3 nucleotides read TGTGCCAGCGGCCCGCCCAGCACAGATACGCAGTATTTT. The entire variable domain, with the rest obtained from reference TRBV7-2 and TRBJ2-3, is as follows: GAGVSQSPSNKVTEKGKDVELRCDPISGHTALYWYRQSLGQGLEFLIYFQGNSAPDKSGLPSDRFSAERTGGSVSTLTIQRTQQEDSAVYLCASGPPSTDTQYFGPGTRLTVL.

This chain uses TRBV4-3 with TRBJ2-7; D remains unclear. V lost 0 bases and J 2 bases, leaving 11 bases between the germline ends. The CDR3 contains 15 residues. Germline V gene lookup returns CDR1 LGHNA and CDR2 YSLEER. The CDR3 reads CASSQEEAGTYEQYF. In DNA form, the CDR3 reads TGCGCCAGCAGCCAAGAAGAGGCAGGTACCTACGAGCAGTACTTC.

The chain uses TRBV6-2 or TRBV6-3 and TRBJ1-6; 8 bases fit TRBD1. Germline V gene data show CDR1 as MNHEY and CDR2 as SVGEGT. With 5 bases clipped from V and 6 bases from J, the junction kept 6 bases outside the gene matches. The CDR3 is made up of 15 amino acids. The CDR3 here is CASSPGGLSNSPLHF. CDR3 nucleotides: TGTGCCAGCAGTCCAGGGGGCCTGAGTAATTCACCCCTCCACTTT.

The chain employs TRBV3-1 (or the pseudogene TRBV3-2) and TRBJ2-7; D gene ambiguous. Germline values: CDR1 LGHDT, CDR2 YNNKEL (reference sequence). The V end lost 0 bases, the J end lost 2 bases, and 5 bases lay between the germline ends. The CDR3 sequence is 13 residues long. The CDR3 region has the DNA TGTGCCAGCAGCCAAGATGTCCCCTACGAGCAGTACTTC. This codes for CASSQDVPYEQYF.

The rearrangement links TRBV28 to TRBJ1-2, with a possible D match to TRBD1 (6 bases). V was cut by 6 bases and J by 4 bases, with 21 bases left in between. CDR1 and CDR2 from the germline V gene are MDHEN and SYDVKM. CDR3 size: 16 residues. The CDR3 sequence is CASSPDRYRWGYGYTF. The CDR3 coding sequence is TGTGCCAGCAGCCCCGACAGGTACCGGTGGGGCTATGGCTACACCTTC.

The V and J genes are TRBV2 and TRBJ2-1; D gene uncertain. Per the germline V gene, CDR1 is SNHLY and CDR2 is FYNNEI. The CDR3 is made up of 10 amino acids. Trimming took off 8 bases at V and 5 bases at J, with 4 bases between the two ends. This CDR3 is CASFNNEQFF. Here the CDR3 DNA reads TGTGCCAGCTTTAACAATGAGCAGTTCTTC.

The J gene is TRBJ2-3, the V gene TRBV29-1; TRBD1 might be the D (5 bases). V was cut by 1 base and J by 6 bases, with 14 bases left in between. CDR1 is SQVTM, CDR2 ANQGSEA, per germline. CDR3 length: 14 residues. CDR3 DNA: TGCAGCGTTGAAGTGGGCAGGGCAGGCGATACGCAGTATTTT. Translated, it gives CSVEVGRAGDTQYF.

The J gene is TRBJ2-1, the V gene TRBV6-5, with D hard to call. The germline gives CDR1 MNHEY, CDR2 SVGAGI. Trimming cost V 0 bases and J 2 bases, with 11 bases left between them. The CDR3 totals 16 residues. The CDR3 loop is CASSYSETKAYNEQFF. As DNA, the CDR3 is TGTGCCAGCAGTTACTCGGAGACGAAGGCCTACAATGAGCAGTTCTTC.

V usage is TRBV7-2 and J usage is TRBJ2-2; the D is unclear. The CDR3 contains 15 residues. V shed 5 bases and J shed 8 bases, with 18 bases lying between them. CDR1 is SGHTA, CDR2 FQGNSA, per germline. The CDR3 DNA follows: TGTGCCAGCAGCCCCACCGTACATAGGAGAGGGGAGCTGTTTTTT. As protein: CASSPTVHRRGELFF.

The chain has TRBV9 and TRBJ1-1, with TRBD1 as a possible D gene (6 bases). The V gene lost 4 bases and the J gene lost 1 base, with 29 bases spanning the gap. Germline V CDR1 and CDR2: SGDLS, YYNGEE. CDR3 length: 20 amino acids. This chain's CDR3 is CASSYDGGGIHRVRNTEAFF. CDR3 nucleotide sequence: TGTGCCAGCAGCTACGACGGAGGGGGGATCCACAGGGTCCGGAACACTGAAGCTTTCTTT. The full variable domain, completed using reference TRBV9 and TRBJ1-1, is DSGVTQTPKHLITATGQRVTLRCSPRSGDLSVYWYQQSLDQGLQFLIQYYNGEERAKGNILERFSAQQFPDLHSELNLSSLELGDSALYFCASSYDGGGIHRVRNTEAFFGQGTRLTVV.

The V gene is TRBV19, the J gene TRBJ1-4; tentatively, D is TRBD1 (6 bases). Germline V gene sequence: CDR1 LNHDA, CDR2 SQIVND (reference sequence). CDR3 length: 15 residues. Trimming cost V 3 bases and J 7 bases, with 15 bases left between them. The CDR3 DNA reads as TGTGCCAGTAGTATCGCCAGGGGAGGAGGTGAAAAACTGTTTTTT. It codes for CASSIARGGGEKLFF.

The chain is built from TRBV7-4 and TRBJ1-4, with 8 positions matching TRBD1. Germline CDR1 SGHVT, CDR2 SQSDAQ. The CDR3 totals 15 residues. Germline trimming cut 7 bases from V and 7 bases from J; bases unmatched to any gene: 11. The CDR3, as DNA: TGTGCCAGCACCAAAGAGACAGGGGCGGTTGAAAAACTGTTTTTT. The encoded protein is CASTKETGAVEKLFF.